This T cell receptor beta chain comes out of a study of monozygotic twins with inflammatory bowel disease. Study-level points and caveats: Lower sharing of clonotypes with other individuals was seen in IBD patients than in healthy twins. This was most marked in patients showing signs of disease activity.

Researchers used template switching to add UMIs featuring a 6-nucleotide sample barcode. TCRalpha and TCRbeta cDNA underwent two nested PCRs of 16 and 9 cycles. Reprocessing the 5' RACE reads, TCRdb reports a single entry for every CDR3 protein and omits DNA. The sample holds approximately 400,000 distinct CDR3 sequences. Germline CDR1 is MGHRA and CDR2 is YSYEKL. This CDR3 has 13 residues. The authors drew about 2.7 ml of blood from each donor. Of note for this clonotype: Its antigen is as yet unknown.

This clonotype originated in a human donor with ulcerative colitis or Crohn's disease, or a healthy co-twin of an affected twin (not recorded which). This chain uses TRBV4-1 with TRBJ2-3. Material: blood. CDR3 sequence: CASSQALTDTQYF.